This TCR beta chain was sequenced for a study of vaccination effects on CD4 cells after COVID-19. Study-level findings and limits: Marked clonal contraction of infection- and vaccine-induced clones was seen late after vaccination. Early post-infection timepoints were absent, and convalescent patients were few.

Antigen-specific CD4+ T cell clonotypes were called by their expansion after viral peptide-pool culture in ViraFEST. Scientists isolated CD4+ T cells after a roughly ten-day culture period ended. The participants, recipients of two vaccine doses, got either BNT162b2 or mRNA-1273. Nucleocapsid antibodies stayed negative before and after vaccination, showing no earlier SARS-CoV-2 infection. The V and J ends lost 8 bases and 5 bases respectively, with 12 bases between them. The CDR3 covers 12 residues. Germline lookup yields CDR1 MDHEN and CDR2 SYDVKM. Method: immunoSEQ multiplex PCR; TCRdb's copy keeps in-frame clones and lacks some. The sample yields over 25,000 clones, 83% seen once. Comment on this clone: The antigen is not known.

The sequence came from a human donor who received a COVID-19 vaccine. Some clones in this sample may be carry-over from other donors' samples. The sequencing here drew on CD4+ T cells from PBMCs cultured with HCoV-NL63 spike peptides, taken after COVID-19 vaccination. The V gene is TRBV28, the J gene TRBJ2-5; the D is unclear. In DNA form, the CDR3 reads TGTGCCAGCGGAGCCTATAGGGAGACCCAGTACTTC. This codes for CASGAYRETQYF. The full variable domain, rest sourced from reference TRBV28 and TRBJ2-5, is DVKVTQSSRYLVKRTGEKVFLECVQDMDHENMFWYRQDPGLGLRLIYFSYDVKMKEKGDIPEGYSVSREKKERFSLILESASTNQTSMYLCASGAYRETQYFGPGTRLLVL.